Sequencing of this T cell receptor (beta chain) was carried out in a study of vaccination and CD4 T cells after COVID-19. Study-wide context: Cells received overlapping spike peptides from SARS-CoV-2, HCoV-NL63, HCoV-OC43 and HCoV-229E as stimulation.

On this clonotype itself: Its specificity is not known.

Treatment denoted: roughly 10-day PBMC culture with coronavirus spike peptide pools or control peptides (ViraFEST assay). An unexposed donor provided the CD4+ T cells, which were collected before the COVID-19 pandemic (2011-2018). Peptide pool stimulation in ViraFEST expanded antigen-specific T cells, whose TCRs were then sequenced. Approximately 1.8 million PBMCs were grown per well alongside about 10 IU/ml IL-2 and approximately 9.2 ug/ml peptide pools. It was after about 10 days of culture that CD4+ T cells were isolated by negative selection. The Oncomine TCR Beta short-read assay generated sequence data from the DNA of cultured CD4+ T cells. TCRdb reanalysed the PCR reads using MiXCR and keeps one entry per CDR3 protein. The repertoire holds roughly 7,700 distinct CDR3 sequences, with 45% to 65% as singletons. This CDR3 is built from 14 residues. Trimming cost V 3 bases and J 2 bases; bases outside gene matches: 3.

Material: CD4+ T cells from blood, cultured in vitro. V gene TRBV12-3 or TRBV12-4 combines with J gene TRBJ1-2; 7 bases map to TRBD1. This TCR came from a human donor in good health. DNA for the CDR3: TGTGCCAGCAGTTTGGACAGGCCCAACTATGGCTACACCTTC. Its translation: CASSLDRPNYGYTF.